This record looks at one TCR delta chain sequence and its context. What it binds is not known. The protein in TCRdb stems from a much larger clone and differs at residue 5 from this DNA's translation, likely a read error; here the protein is translated from the DNA. This specimen comes from a study of gamma delta lymphoproliferative disorders and STAT genes. Across the whole study: The EuroClonality-NGS protocol was used to prepare delta libraries.

The germline V gene encodes CDR1 GEAIGNYY and CDR2 EKD. The CDR3 is 20 residues long. V dropped 3 bases and J dropped 2 bases, with 30 bases sitting between them. Study-wide points: Nearly all major patient gamma and delta clonotypes were public. In whole-repertoire clustering, gamma separated patients from controls, unlike delta.

TCRdb applied CATT to the multiplex PCR reads for clone calling. This repertoire shows around 3,600 delta-chain clones, 0.85% to 1.2% found once; its top ten account for about 25%. PBMCs from patients and controls supplied the genomic DNA for sequencing. The control group comprised age- and sex-matched healthy adult blood donors. The chain recombines TRDV2 with TRDJ1; D is possibly TRDD3 (5 bases). This receptor was obtained from a human donor in good health. The sample consisted of blood. Written as DNA, the CDR3 is TGTGCCTGTGACGCCGTGAGGTCAGCTGGGACCCGACGGGGGACCGATAAACTCATCTTT. Amino acid sequence: CACDAVRSAGTRRGTDKLIF.